The TCR beta chain under discussion was sequenced for a study of cytomegalovirus exposure and HLA in healthy donors. Study background: Some 180 million T cells yielded 100 million or so unique TCR beta sequences in earlier analysis. Points from the study as a whole: Most TCRs appeared rarely, but some public TCRs recurred in many donors.

Both 60 Vbeta primers and 13 Jbeta primers went into the PCR. Sequencing used immunoSEQ multiplex PCR; TCRdb keeps in-frame clones, though not all of them. The ten top clones account for under 6.5%, within a sample of about 200,000 clones. The trim removed 2 bases at V and 0 bases at J, leaving 1 base unmatched. The CDR3 is 15 residues long. CDR1 KGHSH and CDR2 LQKENI come from the germline V gene. Points on this clone: Antigen: not known.

The TCR was taken from a man younger than 40 in good health and CMV-seronegative. The V gene is TRBV18, the J gene TRBJ2-7; 10 nucleotides align to TRBD1. Sequencing was done on a sample of PBMCs. CDR3 nucleotides: TGTGCCAGCTCACCAGGGACAGGGGCCTCCTACGAGCAGTACTTC. Translation gives CASSPGTGASYEQYF.